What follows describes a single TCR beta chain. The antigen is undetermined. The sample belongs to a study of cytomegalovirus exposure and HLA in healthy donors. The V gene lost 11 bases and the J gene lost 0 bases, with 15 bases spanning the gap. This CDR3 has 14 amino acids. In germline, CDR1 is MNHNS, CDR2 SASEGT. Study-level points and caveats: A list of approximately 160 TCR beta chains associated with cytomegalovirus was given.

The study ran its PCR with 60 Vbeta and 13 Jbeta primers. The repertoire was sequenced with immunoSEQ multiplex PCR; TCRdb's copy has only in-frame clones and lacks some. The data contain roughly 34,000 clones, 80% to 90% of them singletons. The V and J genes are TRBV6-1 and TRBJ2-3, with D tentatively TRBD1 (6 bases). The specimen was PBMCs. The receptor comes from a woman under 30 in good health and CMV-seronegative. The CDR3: CAGSKQGSTDTQYF. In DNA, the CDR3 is TGTGCCGGATCCAAACAGGGAAGCACAGATACGCAGTATTTT.